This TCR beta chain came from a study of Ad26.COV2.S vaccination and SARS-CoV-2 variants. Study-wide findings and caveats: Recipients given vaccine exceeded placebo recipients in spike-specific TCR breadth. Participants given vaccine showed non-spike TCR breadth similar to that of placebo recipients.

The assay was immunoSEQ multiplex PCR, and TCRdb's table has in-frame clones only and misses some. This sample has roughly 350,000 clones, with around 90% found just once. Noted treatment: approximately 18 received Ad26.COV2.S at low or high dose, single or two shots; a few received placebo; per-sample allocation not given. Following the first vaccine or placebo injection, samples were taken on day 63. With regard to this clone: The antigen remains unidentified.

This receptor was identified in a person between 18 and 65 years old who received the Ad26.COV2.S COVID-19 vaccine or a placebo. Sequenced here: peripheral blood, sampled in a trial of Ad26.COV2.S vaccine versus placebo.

The CDR3 bases are TGTGCCAGCAGCTCGGAAGGACAGGGGCTAGGCACCGGGGAGCTGTTTTTT. Translated, it gives CASSSEGQGLGTGELFF. J is TRBJ2-2 and V is TRBV7-2; 9 bases map to TRBD1. There are 17 residues in the CDR3. Germline V gene lookup returns CDR1 SGHTA and CDR2 FQGNSA. The V and J ends lost 4 bases and 4 bases, in that order; junction bases with no gene match: 10.